The entry below describes one TCR beta chain. The antigen is undetermined. For unsorted samples, genomic DNA was extracted from roughly 95 million PBMCs. The table came from immunoSEQ multiplex PCR; TCRdb's copy has only in-frame clones and leaves some out. The sample holds around 450,000 clones; about 76% are singletons and the top ten take roughly 13%. The sample is drawn from a study of shared clonotypes between healthy human individuals. Notes on the study in general: Exclusively blood specimens were collected; tissue repertoires likely differ.

This CDR3 spans 13 amino acids. CDR1 is SQVTM and CDR2 is ANQGSEA in the germline V gene. The V and J ends lost 7 bases and 1 base respectively, with 11 bases between them. Sample: PBMCs. This sequence was found in a woman aged 40 to 50 in good health. Some clones in this sample may be carry-over from other donors' samples. The rearrangement uses TRBV29-1 and TRBJ2-1; D might be TRBD1 (6 bases). In nucleotides, the CDR3 is TGCAGCGCTCATGACAGGTCCTACAATGAGCAGTTCTTC. Its protein is CSAHDRSYNEQFF.